This TCR beta chain was retrieved from a study of blood T cells in healthy people across ages. The CDR3 consists of 14 residues. With V trimmed by 6 bases and J by 4 bases, 5 bases remained unmatched. Germline V gene sequence: CDR1 SGHAT, CDR2 FQNNGV. PCR was performed a second time for about 6 to 12 cycles using a sample-barcoded 5' primer and a J-beta primer mix. A single record per CDR3 protein comes from TCRdb applying MiXCR to the 5' RACE reads. Counted here are around 1,700,000 distinct CDR3 sequences, 28% occurring once; the ten biggest clones make up 7% to 9%. Sample: blood. The TCR comes from a woman between 25 and 40 years old in good health. This sequence joins TRBV11-2 and TRBJ2-1; 8 bases are a match to TRBD1. CDR3 nucleotides: TGTGCCAGCAGAGGACAGGGAAGGTACAATGAGCAGTTCTTC. Protein sequence: CASRGQGRYNEQFF.